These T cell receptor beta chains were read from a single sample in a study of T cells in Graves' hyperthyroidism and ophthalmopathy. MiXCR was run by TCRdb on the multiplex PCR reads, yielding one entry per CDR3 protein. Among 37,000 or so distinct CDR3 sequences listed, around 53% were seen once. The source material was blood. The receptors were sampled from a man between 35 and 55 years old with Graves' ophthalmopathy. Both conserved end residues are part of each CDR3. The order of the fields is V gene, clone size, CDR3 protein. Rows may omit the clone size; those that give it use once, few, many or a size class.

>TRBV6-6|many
CASSRQGQPQHF
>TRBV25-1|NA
CASSDRTGGNYGYTF
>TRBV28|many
CASRSYGELFF
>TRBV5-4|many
CASSLAFGNMNTEAFF
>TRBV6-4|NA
CASYTTIYF
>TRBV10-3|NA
CAMRSLNSPLHF
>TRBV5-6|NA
CASSPGQGFEQYF
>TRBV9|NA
CASSVEYGTNNEQFF
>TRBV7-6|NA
CTSSLPGGETQYF
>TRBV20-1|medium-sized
CSAYGTTSYEQYF
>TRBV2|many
CASSLQTDTQYF